The T cell receptor (beta chain) described here comes from a study of OX40 agonist ivuxolimab in advanced cancers. With V trimmed by 3 bases and J by 3 bases, 8 bases remained unmatched. This CDR3 contains 15 residues. Germline CDR1 is MNHGY and CDR2 is SVAAGI. This table comes from immunoSEQ multiplex PCR, and its TCRdb copy is limited to in-frame clones, with some not included. The sample lists about 26,000 clones; approximately 79% were seen once. The rearrangement links TRBV6-9 to TRBJ2-7, with 7 positions matching TRBD1. The sequencing used CD4+ or CD8+ T cells sorted from blood, collected in a trial of the OX40 agonist ivuxolimab. This sequence was found in an adult with an advanced solid tumor such as melanoma, head and neck, liver or kidney cancer. The CDR3 loop reads CASSYSPGQFYEQYF. CDR3 in DNA: TGTGCCAGCAGTTACTCGCCGGGACAGTTCTACGAGCAGTACTTC.